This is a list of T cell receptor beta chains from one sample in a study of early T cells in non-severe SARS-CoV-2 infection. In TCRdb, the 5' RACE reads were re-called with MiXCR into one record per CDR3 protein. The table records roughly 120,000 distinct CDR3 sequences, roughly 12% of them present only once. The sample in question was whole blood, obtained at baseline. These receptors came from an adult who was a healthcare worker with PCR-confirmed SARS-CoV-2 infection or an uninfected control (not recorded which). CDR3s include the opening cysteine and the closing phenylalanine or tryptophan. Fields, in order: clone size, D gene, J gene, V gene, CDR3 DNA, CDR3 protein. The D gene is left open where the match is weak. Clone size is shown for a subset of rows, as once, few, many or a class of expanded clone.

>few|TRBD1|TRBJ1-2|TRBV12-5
TGTGCTAGTGGTTTGCCCGGACAGGCCTCACCCGGCTACACCTTC
CASGLPGQASPGYTF
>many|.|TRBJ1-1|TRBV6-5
TGTGCCAGCAGCTCCGGGACCCGGAACACTGAAGCTTTCTTT
CASSSGTRNTEAFF
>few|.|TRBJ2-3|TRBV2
TGTGCCAGCAGTGTAGCGTGGGGCACAGATACGCAGTATTTT
CASSVAWGTDTQYF
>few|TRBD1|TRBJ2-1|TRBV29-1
TGCAGCGTTATAATGGGACAGGGCCGCTACAATGAGCAGTTCTTC
CSVIMGQGRYNEQFF
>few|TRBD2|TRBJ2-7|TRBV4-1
TGCGCCAGCAGCCCCTTTAGCGGGGGCCACTCCTACGAGCAGTACTTC
CASSPFSGGHSYEQYF
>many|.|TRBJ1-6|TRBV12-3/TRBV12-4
TGTGCCAGCAGCCCCCAGATTTCACCCCTCCACTTT
CASSPQISPLHF
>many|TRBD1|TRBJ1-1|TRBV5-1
TGCGCCAGCAGCTTGGAGGGGGCAGGAGAAGCTTTCTTT
CASSLEGAGEAFF
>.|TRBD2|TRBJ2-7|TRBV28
TGTGCCAGCAGGACCCTAGCGGGAGGGCCCGGATCCTACGAGCAGTACTTC
CASRTLAGGPGSYEQYF
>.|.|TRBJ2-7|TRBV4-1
TGCGCCAGCAGCCAACGGGACACTAGCTCCTACGAGCAGTACTTC
CASSQRDTSSYEQYF
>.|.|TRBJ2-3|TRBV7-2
TGTGCCAGCAGCTTCTACCGATCCACAGATACGCAGTATTTT
CASSFYRSTDTQYF